This entry lists 22 T cell receptor beta chains sequenced from one sample in a study of T-cell reconstitution after alpha-beta-depleted transplantation in children. Unique molecular identifiers tagged the TCRbeta library. One entry per CDR3 protein results from TCRdb running MiXCR on the PCR reads. The sample has some 240,000 distinct CDR3 sequences, around 8.9% seen once; the top ten hold over 4.5%. This specimen was PBMCs from the stem cell graft donor, taken from the stem cell graft. The receptors shown here come from a human donor who donated a stem cell graft to a child with SCID.

This clonotype was observed at least ten times. The chain joins TRBV15 to TRBJ2-1; tentatively, D is TRBD1 (5 bases). Trimming stripped 1 base from V and 10 bases from J, with 11 bases between. This CDR3 has 13 residues. Looked up from germline, CDR1 is LNHNV and CDR2 is YYDKDF (reference sequence). CDR3 loop: CATSRVGAGEQFF. The CDR3 nucleotides read TGTGCCACCAGCAGAGTTGGGGCTGGGGAGCAGTTCTTC.

This clonotype was detected ten times or more. The V call is TRBV10-3, the J call TRBJ1-5; 10 positions match TRBD1. Germline trimming cut 3 bases from V and 9 bases from J; bases unmatched to any gene: 17. The CDR3 loop spans 18 amino acids. The germline gives CDR1 ENHRY, CDR2 SYGVKD. The CDR3 reads CAISDPGVGDRGRSPQHF. The CDR3 DNA reads as TGTGCCATCAGTGACCCCGGAGTGGGGGACAGGGGAAGATCGCCCCAGCATTTT.

This clonotype was found many times. J is TRBJ2-3 and V is TRBV12-3 or TRBV12-4; perhaps D is TRBD1 or TRBD2 (6 bases each). Trimming took off 1 base at V and 0 bases at J, with 11 bases between the two ends. The CDR3 runs to 16 residues. The CDR3 reads CASSLDWGASTDTQYF. CDR3 coding DNA: TGTGCCAGCAGTTTAGACTGGGGGGCTAGCACAGATACGCAGTATTTT.

This clonotype was seen just once. This may come from a read error, since a much larger clone is one base off. CDR3 DNA sequence: TGCGCCAGCAGGGACAGTTCCTACGAGCTGTACTTC. It translates to CASRDSSYELYF. The rearrangement joins TRBV5-1 to TRBJ2-7, with D perhaps TRBD1 (6 bases). The CDR3 contains 12 residues. Germline CDR1 SGHRS, CDR2 YFSETQ.

This clonotype was recorded many times. This chain joins TRBV28 and TRBJ1-4; possible D gene TRBD1, 6 bases. Germline loops: CDR1 MDHEN, CDR2 SYDVKM. Trimming cost V 8 bases and J 4 bases, with 17 bases left between them. This CDR3 has 15 amino acids. The CDR3 bases are TGTGCCAGCTTCAAAGGGGGGTGGAATAATGAAAAACTGTTTTTT. Protein product: CASFKGGWNNEKLFF.

This clonotype was counted at least ten times. The J gene is TRBJ2-7, the V gene TRBV5-5; D gene ambiguous. V lost 4 bases and J 5 bases, leaving 16 bases between the germline ends. CDR3 size: 14 residues. CDR1 is SGHKS and CDR2 is YYEKEE in the germline V gene (reference sequence). As DNA, the CDR3 is TGTGCCAGCAGCCTCACGGGCGCCGATCACGAGCAGTACTTC. This encodes CASSLTGADHEQYF.

This clonotype was observed many times. CDR3 DNA: TGTGCCAGCAGCCAACTTAACAGCCTGGCATCCGGGGCCAACGTCCTGACTTTC. Its translation is CASSQLNSLASGANVLTF. The V gene is TRBV3-1, the J gene TRBJ2-6; D is ambiguous. The CDR3 spans 18 residues. Trimming took 2 bases from V and 4 from J, leaving 18 bases between them. CDR1 LGHDT and CDR2 YNNKEL come from the germline V gene (reference sequence).

This clonotype was seen at least ten times. J is TRBJ2-7 and V is TRBV6-1; D might be TRBD1 (6 bases). V dropped 5 bases and J dropped 4 bases, with 15 bases sitting between them. This CDR3 has 14 amino acids. Germline V gene sequence: CDR1 MNHNS, CDR2 SASEGT. CDR3 amino acids: CASSRHITGYEQYF. The CDR3 DNA sequence: TGTGCCAGCAGTCGCCATATAACAGGGTACGAGCAGTACTTC.

V is TRBV18 and J is TRBJ1-2; D is unresolved. The germline V gene encodes CDR1 KGHSH and CDR2 LQKENI. The CDR3 loop spans 13 amino acids. Trimming removed 1 base from V and 8 bases from J, with 11 bases in between. The CDR3 bases are TGTGCCAGCTCACCACAAGGGTTCGAAGGCTACACCTTC. It translates to CASSPQGFEGYTF.

This clonotype was recorded at least ten times. The chain joins TRBV7-9 to TRBJ1-1; unclear D gene. CDR3 size: 14 residues. With 1 base removed from V and 4 bases from J, the gap between germline ends came to 10 bases. Germline V gene lookup returns CDR1 SEHNR and CDR2 FQNEAQ (reference sequence). The CDR3 DNA is TGTGCCAGCAGCTTAGGTTCGACTGTCACTGAAGCTTTCTTT. This sequence encodes CASSLGSTVTEAFF.

This clonotype has a count of ten or more. The chain is built from TRBV20-1 and TRBJ2-2; 9 bases match TRBD2. This CDR3 has 17 amino acids. Trimming took 0 bases from V and 3 from J; bases not matched to a gene: 8. The germline CDR1 and CDR2 sequences are DFQATT and SNEGSKA (reference sequence). This chain's CDR3 is CSARDTLAGQYTGELFF. The CDR3 coding sequence is TGCAGTGCTAGAGACACCCTAGCGGGGCAATACACCGGGGAGCTGTTTTTT.

The sample holds a few counts of this clonotype. The CDR3 spells CASSPFQGALEQYF. In DNA form, the CDR3 reads TGTGCCAGCAGCCCCTTCCAGGGGGCCCTCGAGCAGTACTTC. The rearrangement links TRBV14 to TRBJ2-7; TRBD1 matches at 8 bases. CDR1 is SGHDN and CDR2 is FVKESK in the germline V gene. The CDR3 sequence is 14 residues long. V lost 4 bases to trimming and J lost 6 bases; unmatched junction nucleotides: 8.

In its sample, this clonotype was seen many times. CDR3 residues: CASSFPETDTQYF. In nucleotides, the CDR3 is TGTGCCAGCAGCTTCCCCGAAACAGATACGCAGTATTTT. This chain links TRBV5-4 with TRBJ2-3; no reliable D call. V was shortened by 2 bases and J by 3 bases, with 7 bases between the two germline ends. Germline CDR1 is SGHNT and CDR2 is YYREEE (reference sequence). This CDR3 is 13 amino acids long.

In its sample, this clonotype was seen many times. This chain uses TRBV9 with TRBJ2-6; D is unresolved. This CDR3 is 13 amino acids long. The germline CDR1 and CDR2 sequences are SGDLS and YYNGEE. Trimming cost V 3 bases and J 1 base, with 2 bases left between them. CDR3 sequence reads: CASSGSGANVLTF. The CDR3 DNA reads as TGTGCCAGCAGCGGGTCTGGGGCCAACGTCCTGACTTTC.

This clonotype occurred many times. The rearrangement links TRBV6-5 to TRBJ1-1; 7 bases are a match to TRBD1. J lost 0 bases, V lost 4 bases, and 8 bases had no gene match. This CDR3 is 16 amino acids long. Germline V lookup: CDR1 MNHEY, CDR2 SVGAGI. CDR3 in DNA: TGTGCCAGCAGTTCATGGACAGGCGGATTGAACACTGAAGCTTTCTTT. It yields the protein CASSSWTGGLNTEAFF.

The V call is TRBV7-9, the J call TRBJ2-4; D may be TRBD2 (5 bases). Trimming shortened V by 0 bases and J by 1 base, and 13 bases separated the two germline ends. Germline V gene sequence: CDR1 SEHNR, CDR2 FQNEAQ (reference sequence). This CDR3 has 17 residues. CDR3 protein: CASSLAERPLAKNIQYF. The CDR3 bases are TGTGCCAGCAGCTTAGCAGAGCGGCCCTTGGCCAAAAACATTCAGTACTTC. Based on the CDR3 plus reference TRBV7-9 and TRBJ2-4, the full variable domain is DTGVSQNPRHKITKRGQNVTFRCDPISEHNRLYWYRQTLGQGPEFLTYFQNEAQLEKSRLLSDRFSAERPKGSFSTLEIQRTEQGDSAMYLCASSLAERPLAKNIQYFGAGTRLSVL.

This clonotype was picked up many times. The chain has TRBV18 and TRBJ2-6; D gene ambiguous. Per the germline V gene, CDR1 is KGHSH and CDR2 is LQKENI. CDR3 length: 15 residues. V shed 2 bases and J shed 0 bases, with 5 bases lying between them. The CDR3 nucleotides are TGTGCCAGCTCACCAATGGCCTCTGGGGCCAACGTCCTGACTTTC. Translated, it gives CASSPMASGANVLTF. Together with reference TRBV18 and TRBJ2-6, the CDR3 gives the full variable domain: NAGVMQNPRHLVRRRGQEARLRCSPMKGHSHVYWYRQLPEEGLKFMVYLQKENIIDESGMPKERFSAEFPKEGPSILRIQQVVRGDSAAYFCASSPMASGANVLTFGAGSRLTVL.

This clonotype was picked up many times. V gene TRBV6-5 combines with J gene TRBJ1-1, with 7 positions matching TRBD1. Germline V gene lookup returns CDR1 MNHEY and CDR2 SVGAGI. V shed 6 bases and J 4 bases; nucleotides not matched to a gene: 8. CDR3 length: 14 residues. The CDR3 region has the DNA TGTGCCAGCAGCTTAACAGGGGCGGGCACTGAAGCTTTCTTT. Encoded protein: CASSLTGAGTEAFF.

The chain carries TRBV7-2 and TRBJ2-2, with 7 bases identical to TRBD1. The length of the CDR3 is 14 residues. CDR1 and CDR2 (germline): SGHTA, FQGNSA. V shed 7 bases and J 6 bases; nucleotides not matched to a gene: 8. CDR3 in amino acids: CASTPSRGSGELFF. The CDR3 region has the DNA TGTGCCAGCACCCCGTCCAGGGGGTCCGGGGAGCTGTTTTTT.

This clonotype was detected many times. The genes are TRBV20-1 and TRBJ2-1; a possible D gene is TRBD1 (7 bases). The V end was cut by 0 bases, the J end by 0 bases, with 21 bases between. This CDR3 is built from 19 residues. Germline CDR1 DFQATT, CDR2 SNEGSKA (reference sequence). The CDR3 is CSARDSFGSRGASYNEQFF. The CDR3 DNA reads as TGCAGTGCTAGAGATTCATTCGGTTCCAGGGGGGCCTCCTACAATGAGCAGTTCTTC.

The chain uses TRBV15 and TRBJ1-1; a possible D gene is TRBD1 (6 bases). Per the germline V gene, CDR1 is LNHNV and CDR2 is YYDKDF (reference sequence). There are 15 residues in the CDR3. V was clipped by 2 bases and J by 1 base, with 11 bases between them. The CDR3 DNA reads TGTGCCACCAGCAGACCTCAGGGGCCGAACACTGAAGCTTTCTTT. Its protein product is CATSRPQGPNTEAFF.

This clonotype was counted at least ten times. This sequence joins TRBV11-1 and TRBJ1-3; D not certain. The CDR3 length is 18 residues. The germline V and J ends were trimmed by 1 base and 0 bases, with 16 bases remaining between them. The germline CDR1 and CDR2 sequences are SGHAT and FQDESV (reference sequence). CDR3 sequence: CASSLGSEGLISGNTIYF. The CDR3 coding sequence is TGTGCCAGCAGCTTAGGCAGCGAGGGCCTAATCTCTGGAAACACCATATATTTT.